Below are 19 T cell receptor beta chains sequenced from a single sample in a study of blood T cell repertoires in COVID-19. The method was immunoSEQ multiplex PCR; TCRdb's version includes in-frame clones alone and lacks a portion of them. The profile covers 10,000 to 15,000 clones, with 83% appearing a single time and around 25% taken by the ten largest. Sequencing used peripheral blood. The receptors were gathered from a man aged 40-49 years with active or convalescent COVID-19.

For the CDR3, the DNA is TGTGCCAGCAGCCAAGAACTACTCGGCAGTTCCACCGTCTACGAGCAGTACTTC. It yields the protein CASSQELLGSSTVYEQYF. The V call is TRBV3-1 (or the pseudogene TRBV3-2), the J call TRBJ2-7, with unresolved D. There are 18 residues in the CDR3. Germline V gene lookup returns CDR1 LGHDT and CDR2 YNNKEL (reference sequence). With 0 bases removed from V and 3 bases from J, the gap between germline ends came to 21 bases.

The V and J genes are TRBV9 and TRBJ2-3, with TRBD2 matching 7 bases. Losses at the gene ends were 4 bases for V and 6 bases for J; bases not matched to a gene: 23. Germline-derived CDR1 and CDR2 are SGDLS and YYNGEE. The CDR3 has 19 amino acids. This CDR3 reads CASSPRGDSGSPSLDTQYF. CDR3 sequence (DNA): TGTGCCAGCAGCCCCCGGGGTGATAGCGGGTCCCCTTCCTTGGATACGCAGTATTTT.

The chain recombines TRBV27 with TRBJ2-1; 11 bases are a match to TRBD2. The germline V gene has CDR1 MNHEY and CDR2 SMNVEV (reference sequence). Germline trimming cut 0 bases from V and 2 bases from J; bases unmatched to any gene: 3. There are 17 residues in the CDR3. CDR3 amino acids: CASSLSPGLAAYNEQFF. Written as DNA, the CDR3 is TGTGCCAGCAGTTTATCTCCGGGACTAGCGGCCTACAATGAGCAGTTCTTC.

The V gene is TRBV5-5, the J gene TRBJ1-4, with TRBD1 identical over 8 bases. The germline CDR1 and CDR2 sequences are SGHKS and YYEKEE (reference sequence). The CDR3 has 16 amino acids. Losses at the gene ends were 1 base for V and 6 bases for J; bases not matched to a gene: 8. The DNA of the CDR3 is TGTGCCAGCAGCTTGCAGGGGGCTTTGTTTCATGAAAAACTGTTTTTT. Translating it yields CASSLQGALFHEKLFF.

The chain joins TRBV7-8 to TRBJ2-1, with D possibly being TRBD1 (5 bases). This CDR3 is built from 12 residues. Germline V gene data show CDR1 as SGHVS and CDR2 as FQNEAQ. V was clipped by 5 bases and J by 6 bases, with 8 bases between them. Here the CDR3 reads CASSGTGNEQFF. CDR3 nucleotide sequence: TGTGCCAGCAGCGGCACAGGCAATGAGCAGTTCTTC.

In its sample, this clone was seen a few times. The chain links TRBV25-1 to TRBJ2-7; 8 bases fit TRBD2. V lost 5 bases, J lost 5 bases, and 11 bases stayed unmatched. Per germline, CDR1 MGHDK and CDR2 SYGVNS. CDR3 length equals 15 residues. The CDR3 spells CASSPSGTRGNEQYF. CDR3 bases: TGTGCCAGCAGTCCTTCCGGGACTAGAGGCAACGAGCAGTACTTC.

V is TRBV11-2 and J is TRBJ2-2; TRBD2 matches at 7 bases. The CDR3 spans 16 residues. CDR1 and CDR2 (germline): SGHAT, FQNNGV. J gave up 4 bases and V 1 base, and 6 bases lay outside the gene matches. In DNA form, the CDR3 reads TGTGCCAGCAGCTTAGGGGCGGGCGGGAGCACCGGGGAGCTGTTTTTT. The encoded protein is CASSLGAGGSTGELFF.

The chain carries TRBV7-8 and TRBJ2-7; D perhaps matches TRBD1 (5 bases). Germline-derived CDR1 and CDR2 are SGHVS and FQNEAQ. Trimming took 2 bases from V and 0 from J, leaving 11 bases between them. CDR3 length: 15 residues. The CDR3 nucleotides read TGTGCCAGCAGCTTACATCAGGGTCCCTCCTACGAGCAGTACTTC. As protein: CASSLHQGPSYEQYF.

This clone occurred once. The chain couples TRBV7-3 to TRBJ2-2, with 11 bases aligning to TRBD1. This CDR3 region has 17 residues. Germline V gene data show CDR1 as SGHTA and CDR2 as FQGTGA. V was pared by 5 bases and J by 2 bases, with 7 bases of the junction left unmatched. The CDR3 sequence is CASSPDRGRVNTGELFF. Here the CDR3 DNA reads TGTGCCAGCAGCCCGGACAGGGGGCGGGTAAACACCGGGGAGCTGTTTTTT.

The count of this clone is one. The chain recombines TRBV7-2 with TRBJ2-5; 11 nucleotides match TRBD1. The J segment lost 4 bases and the V segment lost 6 bases, leaving 7 bases of the junction unmatched. The CDR3 totals 15 residues. Germline CDR1 and CDR2: SGHTA and FQGNSA. The CDR3 DNA is TGTGCCAGCAGTAAAACCGGGACAGGGGGAGAGACCCAGTACTTC. This translates into CASSKTGTGGETQYF.

In this sample, this clone is medium-sized (0.01 to 0.1%). Germline and junction disagree at one end, which may indicate a read error. The rearrangement links TRBV24-1 to TRBJ1-5; possible D gene TRBD1, 6 bases. There are 13 residues in the CDR3. CDR1 and CDR2 (germline): KGHDR, SFDVKD. CDR3 protein: CATSEQGYQPQDF. The DNA for the CDR3 is TGTGCCACCAGTGAACAGGGCTATCAGCCCCAGGATTTT.

The J gene is TRBJ2-3, the V gene TRBV7-2; TRBD2 matches at 8 bases. Germline V gene data show CDR1 as SGHTA and CDR2 as FQGNSA. Trimming took 3 bases from V and 1 from J; bases not matched to a gene: 0. The CDR3 contains 14 residues. In DNA, the CDR3 is TGTGCCAGCAGCTTTAGCGGGGGCACAGATACGCAGTATTTT. Amino acids: CASSFSGGTDTQYF.

The chain uses TRBV6-2 or TRBV6-3 and TRBJ2-6; TRBD1 is a possible D gene (5 bases). V shed 4 bases and J shed 4 bases, with 29 bases lying between them. Germline V lookup: CDR1 MNHEY, CDR2 SVGEGT. This CDR3 is 21 amino acids long. Written as DNA, the CDR3 is TGTGCCAGCAGTTCAAGGGGCACGACCTACTCGATACCTGGGGGGGCCAACGTCCTGACTTTC. Its protein product is CASSSRGTTYSIPGGANVLTF.

J is TRBJ2-7 and V is TRBV6-5; 10 bases agree with TRBD2. V lost 7 bases, J lost 4 bases, and 7 bases stayed unmatched. The germline gives CDR1 MNHEY, CDR2 SVGAGI. There are 14 residues in the CDR3. CDR3 coding DNA: TGTGCCAGCACCCCCGGGACTAGCGTGTACGAGCAGTACTTC. This gives the protein CASTPGTSVYEQYF.

This chain uses TRBV6-6 with TRBJ2-1; D is undetermined. Germline V gene data show CDR1 as MNHNY and CDR2 as SVGAGI (reference sequence). CDR3 size: 12 residues. V was cut by 6 bases and J by 7 bases, with 10 bases left in between. The CDR3 loop is CASSHSGNEQFF. DNA of the CDR3: TGTGCCAGCAGCCACTCAGGTAATGAGCAGTTCTTC.

The chain joins TRBV2 to TRBJ2-7, with D perhaps TRBD2 (6 bases). The CDR3 has 15 amino acids. Trimming shortened V by 6 bases and J by 5 bases, and 20 bases separated the two germline ends. Per the germline V gene, CDR1 is SNHLY and CDR2 is FYNNEI. The CDR3 here is CASSASLGGGHEQYF. The DNA of the CDR3 is TGTGCCAGCAGCGCCTCATTGGGGGGAGGTCACGAGCAGTACTTC.

The chain couples TRBV3-1 (or the pseudogene TRBV3-2) to TRBJ2-5; 7 bases are a match to TRBD2. The CDR3 is 13 amino acids. Germline trimming cut 10 bases from V and 3 bases from J; bases unmatched to any gene: 8. Germline loops: CDR1 LGHDT, CDR2 YNNKEL (reference sequence). This CDR3 is CATLAAGEETQYF. The CDR3 nucleotides read TGTGCCACCTTAGCGGCGGGAGAAGAGACCCAGTACTTC.

The chain employs TRBV27 and TRBJ1-1; 7 positions agree with TRBD1. Germline CDR1 and CDR2: MNHEY and SMNVEV (reference sequence). Germline trimming cut 6 bases from V and 4 bases from J; bases unmatched to any gene: 5. The CDR3 length is 13 residues. The CDR3 spells CASSDRVGTEAFF. Here the CDR3 DNA reads TGTGCCAGCAGCGACAGGGTTGGCACTGAAGCTTTCTTT.

The chain has TRBV11-2 and TRBJ1-4; no clear D. There are 16 residues in the CDR3. Trimming cost V 0 bases and J 7 bases, with 15 bases left between them. Germline loops: CDR1 SGHAT, CDR2 FQNNGV. The CDR3 loop reads CASSLDEWAATEKLFF. The CDR3 coding sequence is TGTGCCAGCAGCTTAGATGAATGGGCAGCAACTGAAAAACTGTTTTTT.